This T cell receptor (beta chain) was profiled in a study of blood T cell repertoires in COVID-19. Study-wide background: There were acute and convalescent COVID-19 samples, and they came from the United States, Italy and Spain. Sample material is recorded as cDNA or gDNA derived from T cells, B-cell-depleted T cells, or PBMCs.

As originally analysed: Nucleated cell number was recorded as an estimate derived from reference gene primer amplification. Profiling relied on immunoSEQ multiplex PCR, and the TCRdb table lists in-frame clones only, not all of them. D and trimming were read from the DNA, whereas the V and J calls and clone size are those reported in that table. Found here are fewer than 40,000 clones, over 75% of them singletons; the top ten hold roughly 30%. Looked up from germline, CDR1 is LNHNV and CDR2 is YYDKDF (reference sequence). The CDR3 runs to 15 residues. After removal of 3 bases from V and 7 bases from J, the junction contained 8 bases not matched to a gene.

This sequence was found in a man between 65 and 85 years old with active COVID-19. This chain uses TRBV15 with TRBJ2-1; TRBD2 agrees at 8 bases. The sample was peripheral blood. DNA of the CDR3: TGTGCCACCAGCAGTTACGCGGGAGGATGGAATGAGCAGTTCTTC. Translation gives CATSSYAGGWNEQFF.